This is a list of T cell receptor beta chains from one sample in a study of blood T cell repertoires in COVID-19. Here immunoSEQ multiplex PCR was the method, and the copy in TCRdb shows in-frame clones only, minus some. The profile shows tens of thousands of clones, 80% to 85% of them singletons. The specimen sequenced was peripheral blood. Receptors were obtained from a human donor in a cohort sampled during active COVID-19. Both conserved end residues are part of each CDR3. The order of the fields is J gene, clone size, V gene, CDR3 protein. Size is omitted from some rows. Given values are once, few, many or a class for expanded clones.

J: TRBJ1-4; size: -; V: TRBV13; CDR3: CASSLRGHEKLFF
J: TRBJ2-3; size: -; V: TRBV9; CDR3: CASSPGGGGQGTDTQYF
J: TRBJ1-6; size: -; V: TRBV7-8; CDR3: CASTVTGVDSPLHF
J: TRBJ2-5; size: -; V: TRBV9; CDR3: CASSVLGGAETQYF
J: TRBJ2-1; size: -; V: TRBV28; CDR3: CASSSSSYNEQFF
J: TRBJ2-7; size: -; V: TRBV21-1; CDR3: CASRIFPVRMRGIYEQYF
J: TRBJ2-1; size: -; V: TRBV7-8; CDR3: CASSAYRVGQYNEQFF
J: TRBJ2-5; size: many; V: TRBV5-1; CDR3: CASSLGRELGQETQYF
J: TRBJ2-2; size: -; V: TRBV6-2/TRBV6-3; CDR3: CASSPAGIDPGELFF
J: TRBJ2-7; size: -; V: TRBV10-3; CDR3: CAIMGDSNNEQYF